This T cell receptor beta chain was found in a study of T cell repertoires in cytomegalovirus infection. Study-wide background: Public signatures in TCR beta pointed to CMV infection and matching HLA type. Findings and limits, study-wide: HLA-C-restricted TCR beta clonotypes specific for CMV led the ex vivo response.

This clonotype was counted at least ten times. Its specificity is not known. The ends were cut back, 6 bases at V and 0 bases at J, with 22 bases in the middle. The CDR3 totals 18 residues. Each CDR3 protein gets one entry after TCRdb re-called the reads with MiXCR. The profile shows 500,000 or so distinct CDR3 sequences, more than 15% of them singletons. V is TRBV12-3 or TRBV12-4 and J is TRBJ2-3, with D perhaps matching TRBD1 or TRBD2 (6 bases each). The sequence came from a human donor in good health (CMV status not recorded). Some clones in this sample may be carry-over from other donors' samples. The sample consisted of CD8+ T cells from PBMCs. CDR3 nucleotide sequence: TGTGCCAGCAGCCCGGGGGCGCGCCTCTACTTAAGCACAGATACGCAGTATTTT. This codes for CASSPGARLYLSTDTQYF.